The 8 T cell receptor beta chains below were found in one sample sequenced in a study of T cells after yellow fever vaccination. TCRdb reanalysed the 5' RACE reads using MiXCR and keeps one entry per CDR3 protein. The sample yields under 550,000 distinct CDR3 sequences, 21% seen once. The sample here was PBMCs, taken roughly 20 days after the first yellow fever vaccination. The source of these receptors is a man younger than 35 who received the YFV17D yellow fever vaccine.

In its sample, this clonotype was seen a few times. This rearrangement joins TRBV18 to TRBJ1-5; no definite D call. From germline, CDR1 is KGHSH and CDR2 LQKENI. The V end was cut by 4 bases, the J end by 9 bases, with 19 bases between. This CDR3 has 15 residues. CDR3 sequence (DNA): TGTGCCAGCTCACTGGACCGGGCCAAGGGTCGGCCCCAGCATTTT. Amino acids: CASSLDRAKGRPQHF.

This sequence joins TRBV29-1 and TRBJ2-2; tentative D call: TRBD1 (5 bases). Germline loops: CDR1 SQVTM, CDR2 ANQGSEA. V lost 4 bases to trimming and J lost 1 base, with 10 bases between them. The CDR3 loop spans 14 amino acids. The CDR3: CSVATDQNTGELFF. The CDR3 DNA reads as TGCAGCGTTGCGACAGATCAGAACACCGGGGAGCTGTTTTTT.

This clonotype was counted between two and nine times. The chain uses TRBV20-1 and TRBJ2-3; 9 positions agree with TRBD2. CDR1 and CDR2 (germline): DFQATT, SNEGSKA (reference sequence). The length of the CDR3 is 15 residues. Trimming took 0 bases from V and 3 from J; bases not matched to a gene: 4. The chain's CDR3 is CSARDGSGGTDTQYF. As DNA, the CDR3 is TGCAGTGCTAGAGATGGTAGCGGGGGAACAGATACGCAGTATTTT.

The V call is TRBV11-2, the J call TRBJ2-7; D remains ambiguous. There are 18 residues in the CDR3. Germline V lookup: CDR1 SGHAT, CDR2 FQNNGV. The V end was cut by 1 base, the J end by 4 bases, with 23 bases between. CDR3 DNA: TGTGCCAGCAGCTTAGTAGTATCGGCAGGATCGATGTGGTACGAGCAGTACTTC. Amino acids: CASSLVVSAGSMWYEQYF.

This chain joins TRBV20-1 and TRBJ2-1, with TRBD1 matching 7 bases. Looked up from germline, CDR1 is DFQATT and CDR2 is SNEGSKA (reference sequence). The CDR3 runs to 12 residues. With V trimmed by 4 bases and J by 10 bases, 7 bases remained unmatched. For the CDR3, the DNA is TGCAGTGCTACAAAGGGGGCGCCGGAGCAGTTCTTC. It codes for CSATKGAPEQFF.

This rearrangement joins TRBV11-2 to TRBJ2-5, with 9 bases matching TRBD1. The ends lost 2 bases at V and 4 bases at J; junction bases unmatched: 17. CDR1 and CDR2 (germline): SGHAT, FQNNGV. CDR3 length equals 19 residues. The CDR3 sequence: CASSLFAATGTGMGETQYF. CDR3 DNA: TGTGCCAGCAGCTTATTTGCGGCAACCGGGACAGGGATGGGAGAGACCCAGTACTTC.

In its sample, this clonotype was seen a few times. This chain joins TRBV11-2 and TRBJ2-7; D gene uncertain. The CDR3 has 13 residues. Per the germline V gene, CDR1 is SGHAT and CDR2 is FQNNGV. Trimming took 3 bases from V and 4 from J, leaving 10 bases between them. In nucleotides, the CDR3 is TGTGCCAGCAGCTTGGAACTTCGGTACGAGCAGTACTTC. As protein: CASSLELRYEQYF.

The J gene is TRBJ2-2, the V gene TRBV12-3 or TRBV12-4; TRBD1 is a possible D gene (5 bases). The ends were cut back, 6 bases at V and 7 bases at J, with 18 bases in the middle. The CDR3 runs to 15 residues. The CDR3 DNA follows: TGTGCCAGCAGGCCCAGGGCCGCTATTAGCGGGGAGCTGTTTTTT. Encoded protein: CASRPRAAISGELFF.